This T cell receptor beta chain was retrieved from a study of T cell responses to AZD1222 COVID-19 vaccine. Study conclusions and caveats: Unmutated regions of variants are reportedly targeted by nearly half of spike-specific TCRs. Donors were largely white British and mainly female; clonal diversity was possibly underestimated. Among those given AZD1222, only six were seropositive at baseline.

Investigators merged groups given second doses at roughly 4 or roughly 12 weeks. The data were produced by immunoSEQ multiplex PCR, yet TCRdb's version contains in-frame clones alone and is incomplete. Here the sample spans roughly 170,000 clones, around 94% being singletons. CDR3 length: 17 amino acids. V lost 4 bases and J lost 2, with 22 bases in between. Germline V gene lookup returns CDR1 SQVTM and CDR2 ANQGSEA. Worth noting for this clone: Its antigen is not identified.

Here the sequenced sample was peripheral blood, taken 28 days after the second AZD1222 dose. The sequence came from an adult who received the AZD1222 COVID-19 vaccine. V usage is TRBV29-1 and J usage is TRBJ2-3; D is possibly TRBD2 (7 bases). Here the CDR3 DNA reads TGCAGCGTTGTACTCGTTTATGGGGGGGGCAACACAGATACGCAGTATTTT. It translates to CSVVLVYGGGNTDTQYF.